This entry features one T cell receptor (delta chain) sequence. The antigen it binds to is not known. The sample holds no much larger clone one base away, and base qualities are not on file. The data derive from a study of gamma-delta T cells after stem cell transplantation (dated by TCRdb to the mid-2010s). The receptor library was made with RT-PCR. TCRdb records Illumina MiSeq as the sequencer. TCRdb recomputed clones from the public reads with CATT; identical DNA rows were then combined. The sample yields about 3,500 delta-chain clones; 12% were counted once. 3% of the sample rests with the top ten. Reading the germline V gene gives CDR1 TSWWSYY and CDR2 QGS. Compared with germline, V lacks 2 bases and J lacks 0 bases; bases without a gene match: 20. From its cysteine to its phenylalanine, the CDR3 spans 25 amino acids. The read is trimmed to its CDR3 DNA, 75 bases read in frame from base 1.

The chain joins TRDV1 to TRDJ3, with 12 bases aligning to TRDD3. The sample comprised gamma-delta T cells. This receptor was obtained from a human donor. It is not recorded whose cells these are; they may come from a transplant donor. The sequenced DNA: TGTGCTCTTGGGGAAAACCCGTCCTACAATACTCTGGGGGATACGCTCTCCTGGGACACCCGACAGATGTTTTTC. The encoded protein is CALGENPSYNTLGDTLSWDTRQMFF.